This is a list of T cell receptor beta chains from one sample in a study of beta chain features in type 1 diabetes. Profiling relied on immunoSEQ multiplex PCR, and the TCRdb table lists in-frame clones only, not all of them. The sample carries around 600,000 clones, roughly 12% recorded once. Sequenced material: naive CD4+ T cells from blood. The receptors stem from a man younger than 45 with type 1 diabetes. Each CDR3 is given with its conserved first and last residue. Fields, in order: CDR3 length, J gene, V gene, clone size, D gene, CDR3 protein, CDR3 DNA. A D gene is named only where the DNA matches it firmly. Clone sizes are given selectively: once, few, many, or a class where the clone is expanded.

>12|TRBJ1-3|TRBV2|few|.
CASSAERNTIYF
TGTGCCAGCAGTGCCGAAAGAAACACCATATATTTT
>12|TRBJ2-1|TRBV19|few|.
CASSSGFHEQFF
TGTGCCAGTAGTTCAGGGTTCCATGAGCAGTTCTTC
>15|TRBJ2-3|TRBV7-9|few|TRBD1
CASSWDRKSTDTQYF
TGTGCCAGCAGCTGGGACAGGAAAAGCACAGATACGCAGTATTTT
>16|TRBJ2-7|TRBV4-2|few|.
CASSQLDGGTSYEQYF
TGTGCCAGCAGCCAACTTGACGGAGGAACTTCCTACGAGCAGTACTTC
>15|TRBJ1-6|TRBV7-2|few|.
CASSLGLGADSPLHF
TGTGCCAGCAGCTTAGGACTGGGGGCCGATTCACCCCTCCACTTT
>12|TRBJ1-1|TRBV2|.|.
CASSGGDTEAFF
TGTGCCAGCAGTGGCGGGGACACTGAAGCTTTCTTT
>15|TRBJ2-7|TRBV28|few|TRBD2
CASSSQTSGNYEQYF
TGTGCCAGCAGTTCACAGACTAGCGGAAACTACGAGCAGTACTTC
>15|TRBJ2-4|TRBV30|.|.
CAWSGPRGPGNIQYF
TGTGCCTGGAGTGGACCTAGAGGGCCGGGGAACATTCAGTACTTC
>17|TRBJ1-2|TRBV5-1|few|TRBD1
CASSLASTGAVFYGYTF
TGCGCCAGCAGCTTGGCCTCAACAGGGGCCGTTTTCTATGGCTACACCTTC
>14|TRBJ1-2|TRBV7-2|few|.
CASSPQGTSYGYTF
TGTGCCAGCAGCCCACAGGGTACCAGCTATGGCTACACCTTC
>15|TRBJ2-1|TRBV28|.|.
CASSVGDSRAHEQFF
TGTGCCAGCAGCGTCGGGGACTCCCGGGCACATGAGCAGTTCTTC
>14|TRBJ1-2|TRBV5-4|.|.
CASSERSKGYGYTF
TGTGCCAGCAGCGAACGGTCCAAAGGCTATGGCTACACCTTC
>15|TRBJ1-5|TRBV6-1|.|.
CASSDETVSFQPQHF
TGTGCCAGCAGTGACGAGACGGTCTCTTTCCAGCCCCAGCATTTT
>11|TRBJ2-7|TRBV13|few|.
CASSLGSEQYF
TGTGCCAGCAGCTTAGGGTCCGAGCAGTACTTC
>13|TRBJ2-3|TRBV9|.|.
CASTPGRTDTQYF
TGTGCCAGCACCCCGGGGCGCACAGATACGCAGTATTTT
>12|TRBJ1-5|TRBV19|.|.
CASSIEGQPQHF
TGTGCCAGTAGTATTGAGGGGCAGCCCCAGCATTTT
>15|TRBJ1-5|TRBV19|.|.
CASSNRPQGNQPQHF
TGTGCCAGTAGTAACCGTCCCCAGGGGAATCAGCCCCAGCATTTT
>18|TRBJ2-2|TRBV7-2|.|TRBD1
CASRRTSQGATDTGELFF
TGTGCCAGCAGACGAACCTCCCAGGGGGCCACGGACACCGGGGAGCTGTTTTTT
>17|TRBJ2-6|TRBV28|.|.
CASSLTGITTGANVLTF
TGTGCCAGCAGTTTAACAGGCATTACCACTGGGGCCAACGTCCTGACTTTC
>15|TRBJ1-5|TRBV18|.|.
CASSPQDSSNQPQHF
TGTGCCAGCTCACCACAGGACAGTAGCAATCAGCCCCAGCATTTT
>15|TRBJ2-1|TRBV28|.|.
CASSSTGMFYNEQFF
TGTGCCAGCAGTTCTACAGGCATGTTCTACAATGAGCAGTTCTTC
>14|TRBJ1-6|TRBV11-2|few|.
CASSLDRGEATLHF
TGTGCCAGCAGCTTAGATAGGGGCGAGGCCACCCTCCACTTT
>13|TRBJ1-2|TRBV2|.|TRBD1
CASGGQGNYGYTF
TGTGCCAGCGGAGGACAGGGTAACTATGGCTACACCTTC
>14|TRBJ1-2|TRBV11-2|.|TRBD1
CASSLGSGQGTYTF
TGTGCCAGCAGCTTAGGGTCGGGACAGGGTACCTACACCTTC
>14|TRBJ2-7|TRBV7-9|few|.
CASSLLGPLAEQYF
TGTGCCAGCAGCTTACTGGGGCCCCTGGCCGAGCAGTACTTC
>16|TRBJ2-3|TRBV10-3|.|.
CAISGDIGPLTDTQYF
TGTGCCATCAGTGGGGATATCGGCCCCCTCACAGATACGCAGTATTTT
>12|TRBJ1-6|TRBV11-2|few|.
CASSLAYSPLHF
TGTGCCAGCAGCTTAGCTTATTCACCCCTCCACTTT
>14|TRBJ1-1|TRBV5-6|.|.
CASTLTGGNTEAFF
TGTGCCAGCACCCTGACAGGTGGGAACACTGAAGCTTTCTTT
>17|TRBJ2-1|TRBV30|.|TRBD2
CAWSVLTSGRYYNEQFF
TGTGCCTGGAGTGTACTGACTAGCGGGCGGTACTACAATGAGCAGTTCTTC
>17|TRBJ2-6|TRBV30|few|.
CAWSGMWGTSGANVLTF
TGTGCCTGGAGTGGAATGTGGGGCACCTCTGGGGCCAACGTCCTGACTTTC
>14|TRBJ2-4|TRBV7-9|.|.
CASRRRDDGGIQYF
TGTGCCAGCAGACGTAGGGACGACGGAGGCATTCAGTACTTC
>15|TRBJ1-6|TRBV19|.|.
CASRIPTVGNSPLHF
TGTGCCAGTAGGATCCCGACGGTTGGTAATTCGCCCCTCCACTTT
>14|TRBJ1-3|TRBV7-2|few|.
CASSTDNSGNTIYF
TGTGCCAGCAGCACAGACAACTCTGGAAACACCATATATTTT
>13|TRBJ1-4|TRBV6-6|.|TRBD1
CASSHPDRGQLFF
TGTGCCAGCAGTCACCCCGACAGGGGGCAACTGTTTTTT
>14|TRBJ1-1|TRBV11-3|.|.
CASSYGPQNTEAFF
TGTGCCAGCAGCTATGGACCCCAAAACACTGAAGCTTTCTTT
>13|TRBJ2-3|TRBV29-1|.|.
CSVGADLTDTQYF
TGCAGCGTTGGAGCGGACCTCACAGATACGCAGTATTTT
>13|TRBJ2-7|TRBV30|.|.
CAWTLRGSYEQYF
TGTGCCTGGACCCTGAGGGGGTCCTACGAGCAGTACTTC
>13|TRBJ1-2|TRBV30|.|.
CAWSSQGPYGYTF
TGTGCCTGGAGTTCACAGGGACCCTATGGCTACACCTTC
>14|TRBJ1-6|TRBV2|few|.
CASTPDTDNSPLHF
TGTGCCAGCACTCCAGACACTGATAATTCACCCCTCCACTTT
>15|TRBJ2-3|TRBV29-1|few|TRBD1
CSVRGQRDFVDTQYF
TGCAGCGTTAGGGGGCAGAGGGATTTTGTAGATACGCAGTATTTT
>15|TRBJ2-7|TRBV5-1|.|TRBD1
CASSVPTGTFNEQYF
TGCGCCAGCAGCGTACCGACAGGGACGTTTAACGAGCAGTACTTC
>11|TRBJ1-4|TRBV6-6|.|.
CATVENEKLFF
TGTGCCACCGTAGAAAATGAAAAACTGTTTTTT
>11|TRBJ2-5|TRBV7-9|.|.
CASSLDETQYF
TGTGCCAGCAGCTTAGACGAGACCCAGTACTTC
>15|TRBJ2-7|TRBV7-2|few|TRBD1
CASSLRQGVDYEQYF
TGTGCCAGCAGCTTACGACAGGGGGTGGACTACGAGCAGTACTTC
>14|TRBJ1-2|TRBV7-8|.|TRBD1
CASSRTGVDYGYTF
TGTGCCAGCAGCCGGACAGGGGTGGACTATGGCTACACCTTC
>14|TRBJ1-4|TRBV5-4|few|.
CASSPGTTNEKLFF
TGTGCCAGCTCCCCCGGGACAACTAATGAAAAACTGTTTTTT
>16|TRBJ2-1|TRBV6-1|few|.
CASSEGMAAAYNEQFF
TGTGCCAGCAGTGAAGGGATGGCGGCCGCCTACAATGAGCAGTTCTTC
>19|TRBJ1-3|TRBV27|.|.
CARALSPTEEEGSGNTIYF
TGTGCCAGAGCTTTATCCCCGACAGAAGAAGAAGGCTCTGGAAACACCATATATTTT
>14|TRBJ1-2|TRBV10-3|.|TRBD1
CAISDRGRNYGYTF
TGTGCCATCAGTGACAGGGGGCGGAACTATGGCTACACCTTC
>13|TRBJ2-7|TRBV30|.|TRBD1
CAWSRGQNYEQYF
TGTGCCTGGAGCCGGGGACAGAACTACGAGCAGTACTTC
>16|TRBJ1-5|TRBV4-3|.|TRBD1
CASSQDLRQGAQPQHF
TGCGCCAGCAGCCAAGATCTTCGACAGGGGGCTCAGCCCCAGCATTTT
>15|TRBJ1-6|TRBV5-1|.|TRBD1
CASRPGQGYNSPLHF
TGTGCCAGCAGGCCTGGACAGGGTTATAATTCACCCCTCCACTTT
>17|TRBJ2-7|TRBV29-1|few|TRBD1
CSVRGQGPSTSSYEQYF
TGCAGCGTTCGGGGACAGGGGCCATCTACTAGCTCCTACGAGCAGTACTTC
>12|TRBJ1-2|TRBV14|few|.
CASAAKEWGYTF
TGTGCCAGCGCCGCTAAGGAGTGGGGCTACACCTTC
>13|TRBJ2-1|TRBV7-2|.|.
CASSLAGIDEQFF
TGTGCCAGCAGCTTAGCAGGTATCGATGAGCAGTTCTTC
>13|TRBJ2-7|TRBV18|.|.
CASSPPVADEQYF
TGTGCCAGCTCACCCCCGGTTGCGGACGAGCAGTACTTC
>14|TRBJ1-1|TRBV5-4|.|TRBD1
CASSLQGVNTEAFF
TGTGCCAGCAGCTTACAGGGGGTGAACACTGAAGCTTTCTTT
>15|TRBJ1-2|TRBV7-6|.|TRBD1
CASSPVSTGLGGYTF
TGTGCCAGCAGCCCAGTTTCGACAGGGCTGGGGGGCTACACCTTC
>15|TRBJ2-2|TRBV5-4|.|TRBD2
CASSSASGGNGELFF
TGTGCCAGCAGCTCCGCTAGCGGGGGTAACGGGGAGCTGTTTTTT